This T cell receptor (beta chain) came from a study of cytomegalovirus exposure and HLA in healthy donors. Study-level background: According to later analysis, the same platform produced the 100 to 150 validation and some 680 first-cohort repertoires.

Trimming cost V 4 bases and J 0 bases; bases outside gene matches: 5. The CDR3 is 17 residues long. Germline V CDR1 and CDR2: SGHVS, FNYEAQ. For this clone: Its target is unknown.

Broader study findings: Rarity characterized most TCR sequences, yet some public TCRs appeared in many donors.

The donors belonged to the roughly 120-subject validation cohort, separate from the 666-subject first cohort. Sequencing used immunoSEQ multiplex PCR; TCRdb keeps in-frame clones, though not all of them. The table shows some 110,000 clones, with 86% occurring only once. The chain carries TRBV7-6 and TRBJ1-6; 8 bases map to TRBD1. The clonotype was recovered from a young man in good health and CMV-seronegative. Sequences were obtained from PBMCs. As DNA, the CDR3 is TGTGCCAGCAGCTCAAGACAGGGGTACTCCTATAATTCACCCCTCCACTTT. Its translation is CASSSRQGYSYNSPLHF. Full variable domain (rest looked up from reference TRBV7-6 and TRBJ1-6): GAGVSQSPRYKVTKRGQDVALRCDPISGHVSLYWYRQALGQGPEFLTYFNYEAQQDKSGLPNDRFSAERPEGSISTLTIQRTEQRDSAMYRCASSSRQGYSYNSPLHFGNGTRLTVT.